The 17 T cell receptor beta chains listed next were all sequenced from one sample in a study of blood T cell repertoires in COVID-19. The method was immunoSEQ multiplex PCR; TCRdb's version includes in-frame clones alone and lacks a portion of them. The data contain about 34,000 clones, around 92% of them seen just once; the ten biggest clones take up approximately 6%. Input material: peripheral blood. All receptors come from a woman older than 75 with acute or convalescent COVID-19.

This sequence joins TRBV12-3 or TRBV12-4 and TRBJ1-1, with 7 bases matching TRBD1. V shed 5 bases, J shed 5 bases, and the junction held 5 bases outside the gene matches. CDR3 length equals 13 residues. CDR3 region: CASSQGVGTEAFF. The CDR3 coding sequence is TGTGCCAGCAGTCAGGGGGTTGGGACTGAAGCTTTCTTT.

The chain has TRBV6-5 and TRBJ1-2, with D perhaps matching TRBD1 (5 bases). Per germline, CDR1 MNHEY and CDR2 SVGAGI. The CDR3 is 13 amino acids. DNA for the CDR3: TGTGTCACGGCGTCAGGGTGGGGCGATGGCTACACCTTC. It codes for CVTASGWGDGYTF.

The chain couples TRBV4-2 to TRBJ1-1; D perhaps matches TRBD1 (5 bases). The CDR3 totals 16 residues. Deletions cut 0 bases from V and 0 bases from J, with 11 bases between. Germline assignment: CDR1 LGHNA and CDR2 YNFKEQ. CDR3 loop: CASSQDYRQLNTEAFF. DNA for the CDR3: TGTGCCAGCAGCCAAGATTATCGACAGTTGAACACTGAAGCTTTCTTT.

The CDR3 is CASSSRPPNEKLFF. The CDR3, as DNA: TGTGCCAGTAGTAGCAGGCCGCCCAATGAAAAACTGTTTTTT. The chain couples TRBV19 to TRBJ1-4; D is unresolved. V was cut by 4 bases and J by 5 bases, with 11 bases left in between. Germline V gives CDR1 LNHDA, CDR2 SQIVND (reference sequence). The CDR3 contains 14 residues.

The V call is TRBV28, the J call TRBJ2-3, with TRBD2 matching over 7 bases. V lost 3 bases to trimming and J lost 4 bases; unmatched junction nucleotides: 4. This CDR3 has 14 residues. CDR1 and CDR2 from the germline V gene are MDHEN and SYDVKM. The CDR3 DNA follows: TGTGCCAGCAGTTTCGAGGGAGGGGCAGATACGCAGTATTTT. Its protein is CASSFEGGADTQYF.

V gene TRBV30 combines with J gene TRBJ1-1; D is unclear. The length of the CDR3 is 11 residues. V shed 0 bases and J shed 10 bases, with 9 bases lying between them. Looked up from germline, CDR1 is GTSNPN and CDR2 is SVGIG (reference sequence). In nucleotides, the CDR3 is TGTGCCTGGAGTGTTGGGCCAGGAGCTTTCTTT. Protein product: CAWSVGPGAFF.

The rearrangement links TRBV30 to TRBJ1-1; 10 positions agree with TRBD1. This CDR3 is 14 amino acids long. CDR1 is GTSNPN, CDR2 SVGIG, per germline (reference sequence). V shed 4 bases and J 5 bases; nucleotides not matched to a gene: 7. CDR3 sequence: CAWTKDRGWTEAFF. In nucleotides, the CDR3 is TGTGCCTGGACTAAGGACAGGGGGTGGACTGAAGCTTTCTTT. Complete variable domain (other parts from reference TRBV30 and TRBJ1-1): SQTIHQWPATLVQPVGSPLSLECTVEGTSNPNLYWYRQAAGRGLQLLFYSVGIGQISSEVPQNLSASRPQDRQFILSSKKLLLSDSGFYLCAWTKDRGWTEAFFGQGTRLTVV.

The rearrangement uses TRBV5-1 and TRBJ1-4; a weak D match, TRBD1 (6 bases). Germline V gene sequence: CDR1 SGHRS, CDR2 YFSETQ. This CDR3 contains 17 residues. The ends were cut back, 4 bases at V and 0 bases at J, with 16 bases in the middle. CDR3 loop: CASSPIDRRTTNEKLFF. The DNA for the CDR3 is TGCGCCAGCAGCCCGATAGACAGGCGCACAACTAATGAAAAACTGTTTTTT.

The chain employs TRBV11-2 and TRBJ2-7; D is uncertain. Looked up from germline, CDR1 is SGHAT and CDR2 is FQNNGV. Deletions cut 2 bases from V and 7 bases from J, with 9 bases between. The CDR3 consists of 12 residues. The CDR3 region is CASSLSFLEQYF. The CDR3 DNA reads as TGTGCCAGCAGCTTAAGCTTCTTGGAGCAGTACTTC.

The chain recombines TRBV5-4 with TRBJ2-1; D uncertain. With 1 base removed from V and 4 bases from J, the gap between germline ends came to 6 bases. Germline CDR1 is SGHNT and CDR2 is YYREEE (reference sequence). The CDR3 extends over 13 amino acids. The CDR3 DNA sequence: TGTGCCAGCAGCTTGAACTTGTACAATGAGCAGTTCTTC. As protein: CASSLNLYNEQFF.

The chain joins TRBV19 to TRBJ1-2; no definite D call. Germline CDR1 is LNHDA and CDR2 is SQIVND (reference sequence). The V gene lost 6 bases and the J gene lost 0 bases, with 8 bases spanning the gap. The CDR3 totals 13 residues. The CDR3 here is CASRERTNYGYTF. The CDR3 DNA is TGTGCCAGTAGGGAGAGGACTAACTATGGCTACACCTTC.

This chain joins TRBV3-1 (or the pseudogene TRBV3-2) and TRBJ1-6; TRBD1 agrees at 7 bases. CDR3 length: 15 residues. V dropped 4 bases and J dropped 7; count of bases not matched to a gene: 7. CDR1 and CDR2 (germline): LGHDT, YNNKEL (reference sequence). CDR3 in DNA: TGTGCCAGCAGCCTGCGGACAGGTCGGAATTCACCCCTCCACTTT. Amino acid sequence: CASSLRTGRNSPLHF.

The J gene is TRBJ2-7, the V gene TRBV2; D is perhaps TRBD1 (5 bases). Trimming took 4 bases from V and 2 from J, leaving 9 bases between them. The CDR3 contains 13 residues. Per the germline V gene, CDR1 is SNHLY and CDR2 is FYNNEI. CDR3 loop: CASSGTGTYEQYF. The CDR3 region has the DNA TGTGCCAGCAGTGGTACAGGTACCTACGAGCAGTACTTC.

J is TRBJ2-2 and V is TRBV30, with D tentatively TRBD2 (6 bases). Trimming removed 7 bases from V and 2 bases from J, with 11 bases in between. This CDR3 contains 13 residues. From germline, CDR1 is GTSNPN and CDR2 SVGIG (reference sequence). In nucleotides, the CDR3 is TGTGCCTTTAAGACTAGAAACACCGGGGAGCTGTTTTTT. Its translation is CAFKTRNTGELFF.

The chain joins TRBV11-2 to TRBJ2-3; D possibly corresponds to TRBD2 (6 bases). The CDR3 has 14 residues. CDR1 and CDR2 (germline): SGHAT, FQNNGV. The V end was cut by 5 bases, the J end by 5 bases, with 14 bases between. CDR3 DNA: TGTGCCAGCAGCATACGGAGGGCCGTAGATACGCAGTATTTT. It translates to CASSIRRAVDTQYF.

The gene calls are TRBV4-1 and TRBJ2-3, with 11 bases aligning to TRBD2. Germline values: CDR1 MGHRA, CDR2 YSYEKL. V shed 1 base, J shed 2 bases, and the junction held 5 bases outside the gene matches. CDR3 length: 17 residues. The CDR3 nucleotides read TGCGCCAGCAGCCAAGCTAAGACTAGCGGGGACACAGATACGCAGTATTTT. It codes for CASSQAKTSGDTDTQYF.

This clone has a single count. The V gene is TRBV2, the J gene TRBJ1-6, with TRBD1 matching 9 bases. With V trimmed by 7 bases and J by 7 bases, 5 bases remained unmatched. The CDR3 covers 14 residues. Per the germline V gene, CDR1 is SNHLY and CDR2 is FYNNEI. CDR3 residues: CASIRDRENSPLHF. CDR3 DNA: TGTGCCAGCATCCGGGACAGGGAAAATTCACCCCTCCACTTT.